One and the same sample provided the 11 T cell receptor beta chains below, sequenced in a study of molecular identifiers for immune sequencing clone quantification. Via MiXCR, TCRdb re-called the PCR reads, giving one row per CDR3 protein. This repertoire shows 85,000 to 90,000 distinct CDR3 sequences, 15% to 20% found once; its top ten account for around 0.8%. Sequenced input: naive CD8+ T cells from blood, with Jurkat cell RNA spiked in. Subset specified: FACS-sorted CD8+CD4-CCR7+CD45RA+ naive T cells. The source is a human donor in good health. Some libraries in this study had Jurkat cell RNA spiked in.

In the case of this clonotype: This may be a read error, as it is one base from a much larger clone. Because the CDR3 is missing its conserved closing phenylalanine or tryptophan, this is likely a read error. This chain's CDR3 is CASSLHSGGTYEQYS. For the CDR3, the DNA is TGCGCCAGCAGCCTCCATTCGGGCGGAACCTACGAGCAGTACTCC. The chain uses TRBV4-1 and TRBJ2-7; D remains unclear. The V gene lost 4 bases and the J gene lost 2 bases, with 15 bases spanning the gap. Looked up from germline, CDR1 is MGHRA and CDR2 is YSYEKL. The CDR3 consists of 15 residues.

This clonotype was seen repeatedly, ten times or more. The chain uses TRBV2 and TRBJ2-1; 8 nucleotides align to TRBD2. The length of the CDR3 is 15 residues. V gave up 9 bases and J gave up 4 bases; unmatched junction bases: 11. Germline V gives CDR1 SNHLY, CDR2 FYNNEI. The CDR3 spells CARRERLAGYNEQFF. In DNA form, the CDR3 reads TGTGCCAGGAGAGAAAGGCTAGCGGGTTACAATGAGCAGTTCTTC. Full variable domain (rest looked up from reference TRBV2 and TRBJ2-1): EPEVTQTPSHQVTQMGQEVILRCVPISNHLYFYWYRQILGQKVEFLVSFYNNEISEKSEIFDDQFSVERPDGSNFTLKIRSTKLEDSAMYFCARRERLAGYNEQFFGPGTRLTVL.

This clonotype was detected only a few times. The genes are TRBV7-2 and TRBJ2-4; 9 positions match TRBD2. The junction had 8 bases not matched to a gene; V was cut back by 3 bases and J by 8 bases. This CDR3 is built from 15 residues. Germline assignment: CDR1 SGHTA and CDR2 FQGNSA. The CDR3: CASSFSGSEGDIQYF. The CDR3 DNA reads as TGTGCCAGCAGCTTTAGCGGGAGCGAGGGTGACATTCAGTACTTC.

This clonotype was recorded many times. This chain uses TRBV20-1 with TRBJ2-2; the match to TRBD1 covers 7 bases. Germline CDR1 is DFQATT and CDR2 is SNEGSKA (reference sequence). This CDR3 has 16 residues. Losses at the gene ends were 2 bases for V and 3 bases for J; bases not matched to a gene: 9. CDR3: CSARIDRVRDTGELFF. Here the CDR3 DNA reads TGCAGTGCTAGAATCGACAGGGTGAGAGACACCGGGGAGCTGTTTTTT.

This clonotype has only a few counts. This may be a read error: a much more frequent sequence differs by one nucleotide. V is TRBV14 and J is TRBJ2-7; D is possibly TRBD1 (5 bases). Germline V CDR1 and CDR2: SGHDN, FVKESK. The CDR3 totals 13 residues. The DNA of the CDR3 is TGTGCCAGCGGCCAAGAAGGGGCTAGTGAGCAGTACTTC. This encodes CASGQEGASEQYF. Looking up the rest from reference TRBV14 and TRBJ2-7 gives the full variable domain: EAGVTQFPSHSVIEKGQTVTLRCDPISGHDNLYWYRRVMGKEIKFLLHFVKESKQDESGMPNNRFLAERTGGTYSTLKVQPAELEDSGVYFCASGQEGASEQYFGPGTRLTVT.

This clonotype was picked up many times. This sequence joins TRBV7-2 and TRBJ1-5, with TRBD1 identical over 7 bases. Trimming cost V 5 bases and J 2 bases; bases outside gene matches: 6. CDR3 length: 15 amino acids. Germline V gives CDR1 SGHTA, CDR2 FQGNSA. In DNA form, the CDR3 reads TGTGCCAGCAGCACATCAACAGGGGGCAATCAGCCCCAGCATTTT. Its translation: CASSTSTGGNQPQHF.

The V gene is TRBV6-5, the J gene TRBJ2-1, with TRBD2 identical over 14 bases. CDR3 length: 17 amino acids. From germline, CDR1 is MNHEY and CDR2 SVGAGI. J gave up 0 bases and V 4 bases, and 2 bases lay outside the gene matches. CDR3 DNA sequence: TGTGCCAGCAGTTTCGGGACTAGCGGGAGCTCCTACAATGAGCAGTTCTTC. This gives the protein CASSFGTSGSSYNEQFF.

This clonotype showed up many times. The chain employs TRBV2 and TRBJ1-2, with 8 nucleotides matching TRBD1. V dropped 6 bases and J dropped 3; count of bases not matched to a gene: 6. This CDR3 is built from 14 residues. Germline values: CDR1 SNHLY, CDR2 FYNNEI. This CDR3 is CASRSRTGHYGYTF. The CDR3 bases are TGTGCCAGCAGGTCACGGACAGGGCACTATGGCTACACCTTC.

At least ten counts were recorded for this clonotype. This chain joins TRBV4-1 and TRBJ2-2; either TRBD1 or TRBD2 may supply D (5 bases each). With 1 base removed from V and 5 bases from J, the gap between germline ends came to 17 bases. The CDR3 covers 17 residues. CDR1 is MGHRA, CDR2 YSYEKL, per germline. The DNA of the CDR3 is TGCGCCAGCAGCCAAGGTTCTGGGGGAGTGGTGACCGGGGAGCTGTTTTTT. Translating it yields CASSQGSGGVVTGELFF.

In its sample, this clonotype was seen many times. The V call is TRBV27, the J call TRBJ1-5; 7 bases are shared with TRBD1. Germline V CDR1 and CDR2: MNHEY, SMNVEV (reference sequence). Unmatched junction bases numbered 5, after V lost 2 bases and J lost 1 base. The CDR3 totals 16 residues. The CDR3 loop reads CASSLRGGGSNQPQHF. The CDR3 DNA is TGTGCCAGCAGTTTAAGAGGGGGCGGAAGCAATCAGCCCCAGCATTTT.

The V call is TRBV24-1, the J call TRBJ1-5, with D uncertain. This CDR3 has 14 residues. Looked up from germline, CDR1 is KGHDR and CDR2 is SFDVKD. V gave up 4 bases and J gave up 2 bases, with 8 bases separating them. CDR3 residues: CATSERGGNQPQHF. The CDR3 DNA follows: TGTGCCACCAGTGAGCGCGGGGGCAATCAGCCCCAGCATTTT.